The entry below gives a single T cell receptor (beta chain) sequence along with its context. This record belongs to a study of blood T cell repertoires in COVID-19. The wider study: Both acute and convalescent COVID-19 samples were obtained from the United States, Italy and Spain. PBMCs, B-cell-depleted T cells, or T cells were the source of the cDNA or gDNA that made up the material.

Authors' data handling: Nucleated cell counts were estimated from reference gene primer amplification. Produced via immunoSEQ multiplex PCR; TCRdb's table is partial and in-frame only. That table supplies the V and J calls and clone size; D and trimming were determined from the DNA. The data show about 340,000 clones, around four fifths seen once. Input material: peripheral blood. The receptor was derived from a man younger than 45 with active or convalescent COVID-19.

Written as DNA, the CDR3 is TGTGCCAGCAGTGGTGGGCCTACTAATGAAAAACTGTTTTTT. As protein: CASSGGPTNEKLFF. This rearrangement joins TRBV25-1 to TRBJ1-4; D is uncertain. The CDR3 has 14 amino acids. CDR1 and CDR2 from the germline V gene are MGHDK and SYGVNS. Trimming cost V 4 bases and J 2 bases, with 8 bases left between them.